The 11 T cell receptor beta chains listed next were all sequenced from one sample in a study of cytomegalovirus exposure and HLA in healthy donors. The PCR had 60 Vbeta and 13 Jbeta primers. The assay was immunoSEQ multiplex PCR, and TCRdb's table has in-frame clones only and misses some. The sample has more than 65,000 clones, almost 85% seen once. The specimen sequenced was PBMCs. The receptors were gathered from a man aged 18 to 29 in good health and CMV-seronegative.

This clone was observed a single time. At one end the junction does not follow the germline gene, possibly because of a read error. The rearrangement joins TRBV7-9 to TRBJ1-5; 7 nucleotides line up with TRBD1. This CDR3 has 16 amino acids. Germline V gene sequence: CDR1 SEHNR, CDR2 FQNEAQ (reference sequence). The CDR3: CSSSLIGGPGNQPQHF. The CDR3 nucleotides read TGTTCCAGCAGCTTAATAGGGGGCCCGGGCAATCAGCCCCAGCATTTT.

The CDR3 region is CASSPRRAGEQYF. The CDR3 region has the DNA TGTGCCAGCAGCCCTCGTCGCGCGGGCGAGCAGTACTTC. The chain recombines TRBV7-2 with TRBJ2-7; possibly TRBD2 for D (5 bases). The V gene's germline CDR1 is SGHTA and CDR2 FQGNSA. The germline V and J ends were trimmed by 5 bases and 6 bases, with 14 bases remaining between them. CDR3 length: 13 amino acids.

The chain uses TRBV9 and TRBJ1-4; TRBD1 matches 9 bases. CDR3 length: 15 residues. Germline V gene lookup returns CDR1 SGDLS and CDR2 YYNGEE. Trimming removed 4 bases from V and 8 bases from J; junction bases left unmatched: 9. This CDR3 is CASSSKTGGSEKLFF. The CDR3 DNA follows: TGTGCCAGCAGCTCAAAGACAGGGGGTAGCGAAAAACTGTTTTTT.

V usage is TRBV6-6 and J usage is TRBJ2-1; D remains ambiguous. The CDR3 loop spans 14 amino acids. Trimming took off 2 bases at V and 2 bases at J, with 7 bases between the two ends. Germline CDR1 MNHNY, CDR2 SVGAGI (reference sequence). The CDR3 protein is CASSYPVAYNEQFF. The CDR3 DNA reads TGTGCCAGCAGTTACCCCGTCGCCTACAATGAGCAGTTCTTC.

This chain connects TRBV6-5 to TRBJ1-4, with 9 bases lining up with TRBD1. Germline loops: CDR1 MNHEY, CDR2 SVGAGI. The CDR3 contains 14 residues. Losses at the gene ends were 6 bases for V and 6 bases for J; bases not matched to a gene: 5. CDR3 sequence (DNA): TGTGCCAGCAGCCTGACAGGGGGGGATGAAAAACTGTTTTTT. It yields the protein CASSLTGGDEKLFF.

A single count supports this clone. The V and J genes are TRBV15 and TRBJ1-4; possible D gene TRBD1, 5 bases. Germline V gene sequence: CDR1 LNHNV, CDR2 YYDKDF (reference sequence). Trimming took 0 bases from V and 3 from J, leaving 14 bases between them. The CDR3 totals 17 residues. Written as DNA, the CDR3 is TGTGCCACCAGCAGAGATAGACAGCTTAGACCTAATGAAAAACTGTTTTTT. Amino acids: CATSRDRQLRPNEKLFF.

The chain employs TRBV6-5 and TRBJ2-3; D gene unclear. V shed 4 bases and J shed 6 bases, with 5 bases lying between them. This CDR3 comprises 11 residues. Germline-derived CDR1 and CDR2 are MNHEY and SVGAGI. CDR3 protein: CASSSRDTQYF. As DNA, the CDR3 is TGTGCCAGCAGTTCCAGGGATACGCAGTATTTT.

The chain couples TRBV13 to TRBJ2-2, with D possibly matching TRBD2 (5 bases). The CDR3 loop spans 18 amino acids. Trimming cost V 2 bases and J 4 bases, with 20 bases left between them. Germline values: CDR1 PRHDT, CDR2 FYEKMQ (reference sequence). CDR3 sequence reads: CASSLSRGNRGSTGELFF. The CDR3 region has the DNA TGTGCCAGCAGCTTAAGCCGAGGGAATCGAGGTAGCACCGGGGAGCTGTTTTTT.

CDR3: CASSLDTGRPYGYTF. The CDR3, as DNA: TGTGCCAGCAGCTTAGACACAGGGCGACCGTATGGCTACACCTTC. The gene calls are TRBV11-2 and TRBJ1-2, with a weak D call TRBD1 (6 bases). V was trimmed by 0 bases and J by 5 bases, leaving 13 bases between them. This CDR3 is built from 15 residues. In germline, CDR1 is SGHAT, CDR2 FQNNGV.

In this sample, this clone turned up once. The V call is TRBV11-2, the J call TRBJ2-7; 8 bases agree with TRBD1. V dropped 3 bases and J dropped 3; count of bases not matched to a gene: 7. This CDR3 contains 15 residues. The germline V gene has CDR1 SGHAT and CDR2 FQNNGV. The DNA for the CDR3 is TGTGCCAGCAGCTTGTGGGGACAGGCGGTCTACGAGCAGTACTTC. Translating it yields CASSLWGQAVYEQYF. The variable domain in full, completed from reference TRBV11-2 and TRBJ2-7, reads EAGVAQSPRYKIIEKRQSVAFWCNPISGHATLYWYQQILGQGPKLLIQFQNNGVVDDSQLPKDRFSAERLKGVDSTLKIQPAKLEDSAVYLCASSLWGQAVYEQYFGPGTRLTVT.

V gene TRBV14 combines with J gene TRBJ2-7; maybe TRBD1 (6 bases). Per germline, CDR1 SGHDN and CDR2 FVKESK. The CDR3 consists of 15 residues. V was shortened by 3 bases and J by 6 bases, with 18 bases between the two germline ends. The CDR3 loop reads CASSQGHATYSEQYF. The CDR3 nucleotides are TGTGCCAGCAGCCAGGGACACGCAACCTACAGCGAGCAGTACTTC.